This T cell receptor beta chain was identified during a study of T-cell reconstitution after alpha-beta-depleted transplantation in children (dated by TCRdb to between 2015 and 2016). Regarding the study in general: Using TCR repertoire profiling, the study followed T-cell immune reconstitution in a quantitative way in children after TCRalphabeta/CD19-depleted allogeneic hematopoietic cell transplantation. Results and caveats for the whole study, not just this receptor: Hyperexpanded clone frequencies declined over subsequent months; after one year, T-cell counts and TCRbeta diversity were mostly attributed to newly produced T cells. In some patients, high TCRbeta diversity at day 60 was attributed to recipient T cells and intrathymic progenitors that had survived conditioning. The apparently early alphabetaT-cell count recovery about two months after transplant was reportedly dependent on only several hundred rapidly expanded clones derived from non-depleted graft cells.

Regarding this clonotype: Its antigen remains unidentified. One base away there is no much larger clone; base qualities are not given.

Library preparation employed PCR. The sequencer listed for this sample is Illumina HiSeq 2500. Molecular barcoding was employed in the preparation of TCR libraries, with unique molecular identifiers being used to normalize TCRbeta repertoire quantification. TCRdb itself trimmed the public reads at Q25 with fastp, ran MiXCR and retained productive beta chains. Every entry covers one CDR3 protein and lists the most common genes and DNA from its rows. In this sample the table shows about 420,000 distinct CDR3 sequences, about 17% of which occur a single time. Under 30% of the sample lies in the top ten. CDR1 is given as LGHDT and CDR2 as YNNKEL, both from the germline V gene (reference sequence). V drops 1 base and J drops 2 bases, leaving 12 bases in between. The CDR3 measures 16 amino acids from cysteine to phenylalanine. CDR3 DNA only is kept here, 48 bases in frame from base 1. In light of the paper, this sample's treatment or condition label describes: allogeneic hematopoietic cell transplantation with graft depleted of TCRalphabeta T cells and CD19 B cells. The children who served as transplant recipients had been given grafts of TCRalphabeta/CD19-depleted allogeneic hematopoietic cells.

The starting material was PBMCs, mostly from graft donor cells, obtained 360 days after TCRalphabeta/CD19-depleted stem cell transplant. In this chain, TRBV3-1 is recombined with TRBJ2-1; the best D guess is TRBD1, with 6 bases matching. This clonotype originated in a boy younger than two who had a stem cell transplant for Wiskott-Aldrich syndrome, so the T cells may come from the graft donor. The sequence in DNA is TGTGCCAGCAGCCAAGCCGGACAGCCTACCTACAATGAGCAGTTCTTC. Its protein is CASSQAGQPTYNEQFF.